A selection of T cell receptor beta chains follows, all from one sample in a study of T cells in Graves' hyperthyroidism and ophthalmopathy. One entry per CDR3 protein results from TCRdb running MiXCR on the multiplex PCR reads. The sample lists a few hundred thousand distinct CDR3 sequences, roughly 14% seen once, with under 20% in the top ten. Sequencing was carried out using blood. These receptors were taken from a woman in her late teens or twenties with Graves' hyperthyroidism. CDR3s include the opening cysteine and the closing phenylalanine or tryptophan. The D gene is left open where the match is weak. Clone size is not always given. Where it is, it says once, few, many or a class for expanded clones.

j_call clone_size v_call d_call cdr3_aa cdr3_nt
TRBJ2-5 many TRBV27 TRBD1 CASSSINRQGQETQYF TGTGCCAGCAGTTCTATAAACAGACAGGGACAAGAGACCCAGTACTTC
TRBJ1-2 many TRBV5-1 - CASSYSGPMNYGYTF TGCGCCAGCAGCTACTCGGGACCGATGAACTATGGCTACACCTTC
TRBJ1-6 few TRBV19 - CASSTGGNSPLHF TGTGCCAGTAGTACTGGCGGCAATTCACCCCTCCACTTT
TRBJ2-5 many TRBV12-3/TRBV12-4 TRBD2 CASRPGLQETQYF TGTGCCAGCAGGCCGGGACTACAAGAGACCCAGTACTTC
TRBJ2-1 many TRBV12-3/TRBV12-4 - CASSRGTANNEQFF TGTGCCAGCAGCCGCGGGACAGCCAACAATGAGCAGTTCTTC
TRBJ2-1 many TRBV11-2 - CASSSGDPPALYNEQFF TGTGCCAGCAGCTCCGGGGACCCCCCGGCCCTTTACAATGAGCAGTTCTTC
TRBJ1-2 - TRBV15 - CATSPSNLPGSSNYGYTF TGTGCCACCAGCCCAAGCAATCTCCCCGGCAGCTCCAACTATGGCTACACCTTC
TRBJ2-3 few TRBV19 TRBD2 CASSGTISTDTQYF TGTGCCAGTAGCGGGACTATAAGCACAGATACGCAGTATTTT
TRBJ2-1 - TRBV5-1 TRBD2 CASSLPTSGRADEQFF TGCGCCAGCAGCCTACCCACTAGCGGGAGGGCCGATGAGCAGTTCTTC
TRBJ2-3 - TRBV12-5 - CASLLRGGPSTDTQYF TGTGCTAGTCTCCTTAGGGGGGGACCTAGCACAGATACGCAGTATTTT
TRBJ2-1 many TRBV30 - CAWSSGGHNEQFF TGTGCCTGGAGTTCTGGAGGGCACAATGAGCAGTTCTTC
TRBJ1-1 many TRBV4-1 - CASSPDLIVSDTEAFF TGCGCCAGCAGCCCGGACCTTATCGTATCGGACACTGAAGCTTTCTTT
TRBJ1-2 many TRBV7-9 TRBD1 CASSLRTGAGYGYTF TGTGCCAGCAGCTTGCGCACAGGGGCAGGCTATGGCTACACCTTC
TRBJ2-1 many TRBV2 TRBD2 CASTLGLAGASSYNEQFF TGTGCCAGCACGCTGGGACTAGCGGGAGCGAGCTCCTACAATGAGCAGTTCTTC
TRBJ1-4 many TRBV12-3/TRBV12-4 TRBD1 CASRRDSVNEKLFF TGTGCCAGCAGACGGGACAGCGTTAATGAAAAACTGTTTTTT
TRBJ2-5 many TRBV29-1 TRBD2 CSVWVAGGETQYF TGCAGCGTATGGGTAGCGGGAGGAGAGACCCAGTACTTC
TRBJ2-1 - TRBV19 - CASSYRSAYNEQFF TGTGCCAGTAGTTATCGGAGCGCCTACAATGAGCAGTTCTTC
TRBJ2-5 - TRBV2 TRBD2 CASSGGAGGPEETQYF TGTGCCAGCAGTGGGGGAGCGGGAGGTCCCGAAGAGACCCAGTACTTC
TRBJ1-5 many TRBV27 - CASSFLGESNQPQHF TGTGCCAGCAGTTTTCTGGGGGAAAGCAATCAGCCCCAGCATTTT
TRBJ2-2 many TRBV28 TRBD2 CASSPGTSGSWNTGELFF TGTGCCAGCAGTCCCGGGACTAGCGGGAGTTGGAACACCGGGGAGCTGTTTTTT
TRBJ1-4 many TRBV18 TRBD1 CASTTGGRNEKLFF TGTGCCAGCACGACAGGGGGGCGAAATGAAAAACTGTTTTTT
TRBJ2-1 - TRBV9 - CASGKVAAYNEQFF TGTGCCAGCGGAAAAGTAGCGGCCTACAATGAGCAGTTCTTC
TRBJ2-5 many TRBV6-6 - CASSYRSRETQYF TGTGCCAGCAGTTACCGGAGCCGGGAGACCCAGTACTTC
TRBJ2-1 few TRBV5-4 - CASSEERASSYNEQFF TGTGCCAGCAGCGAGGAGCGGGCCAGCTCCTACAATGAGCAGTTCTTC
TRBJ1-1 many TRBV24-1 - CATRKDSMNTEAFF TGTGCCACCAGGAAGGACAGTATGAACACTGAAGCTTTCTTT
TRBJ1-3 many TRBV16 - CASSPRTMFTAAGNTIYF TGTGCCAGCAGCCCCCGAACCATGTTTACAGCCGCTGGAAACACCATATATTTT
TRBJ2-1 - TRBV9 - CASSVERRWDEQFF TGTGCCAGCAGCGTAGAGAGACGATGGGATGAGCAGTTCTTC
TRBJ1-1 few TRBV7-9 - CASSSTLSLNTEAFF TGTGCCAGCAGCTCAACCCTCAGCTTGAACACTGAAGCTTTCTTT
TRBJ2-5 many TRBV5-5 - CASSPHPRGNQETQYF TGTGCCAGCAGCCCTCACCCACGGGGGAATCAAGAGACCCAGTACTTC
TRBJ2-3 - TRBV6-6 - CASSYSWGTDTQYF TGTGCCAGCAGTTACTCGTGGGGGACAGATACGCAGTATTTT
TRBJ1-5 many TRBV12-3/TRBV12-4 - CASSLIGNVNQPQHF TGTGCCAGCAGTTTAATAGGGAACGTCAATCAGCCCCAGCATTTT
TRBJ1-5 many TRBV12-3/TRBV12-4 - CASGAQRGPHQPQHF TGTGCCAGCGGAGCCCAAAGGGGTCCCCATCAGCCCCAGCATTTT